Listed below are T cell receptor beta chains from one sample, sequenced in a study of cytomegalovirus exposure and HLA in healthy donors. The table came from immunoSEQ multiplex PCR; TCRdb's copy has only in-frame clones and leaves some out. The table has about 150,000 clones, around two thirds seen once. Sequencing was carried out using PBMCs. The receptors come from a young woman in good health and CMV-seronegative. The CDR3 runs from the conserved cysteine through the conserved F or W. D genes are given only for firm matches. Clone size is stated in some rows and not others, as once, few, many or a class when expanded.

clone size,J gene,CDR3 length,V gene,D gene,CDR3 DNA,CDR3 protein
once,TRBJ1-5,16,TRBV7-9,NA,TGTGCCAGCAGCGCAACAGGTTGGGGCGGCAATCAGCCCCAGCATTTT,CASSATGWGGNQPQHF
NA,TRBJ2-2,14,TRBV19,NA,TGTGCCAGTAGTATGGGGGCCCGCACCGGGGAGCTGTTTTTT,CASSMGARTGELFF
once,TRBJ1-1,19,TRBV11-1,TRBD1,TGTGCCAGCAGCCGACATTACTCCGGGACAGGGGCCTTGGGCACTGAAGCTTTCTTT,CASSRHYSGTGALGTEAFF
NA,TRBJ2-5,18,TRBV4-1,TRBD2,TGCGCCAGCAGCCAAGGAAGGCTAGCGGGTGGGCTACAAGAGACCCAGTACTTC,CASSQGRLAGGLQETQYF
NA,TRBJ1-1,16,TRBV7-9,TRBD1,TGTTCCAGCAGCTCTGACAGGGGGAGTTTCAACACTGAAGCTTTCTTT,CSSSSDRGSFNTEAFF
NA,TRBJ2-5,13,TRBV15,TRBD2,TGTGCCACCAGCAGGGACCTAGCGGGGGAGCAGTACTTC,CATSRDLAGEQYF
NA,TRBJ2-1,14,TRBV6-5,NA,TGTGCCAGCTGGCTCACTCCTCGGGGGAGTGAGCAGTTCTTC,CASWLTPRGSEQFF
NA,TRBJ1-5,15,TRBV27,TRBD1,TGTGCCAGCAGTCCCGGGACAGGCCCTCGTCAGCCCCAGCATTTT,CASSPGTGPRQPQHF
NA,TRBJ2-5,15,TRBV9,TRBD1,TGTGCCAGCAGCTTCACCTCAGGGGGCCAAGAGACCCAGTACTTC,CASSFTSGGQETQYF
NA,TRBJ1-1,14,TRBV10-3,NA,TGTGCCATCAGTGATGGCACCAGTAACACTGAAGCTTTCTTT,CAISDGTSNTEAFF
NA,TRBJ2-4,13,TRBV6-1,NA,TGTGCCAGCAGTGAATCAGGGATGGGCAGTCAGTACTTC,CASSESGMGSQYF